This TCR beta chain is from a study of T-cell reconstitution after alpha-beta-depleted transplantation in children. Using unique molecular identifiers, the investigators prepared the TCRbeta library. MiXCR, applied by TCRdb to the PCR reads, yields one record per CDR3 protein. The table lists hundreds of thousands of distinct CDR3 sequences, about 15% of them singletons. This clonotype was detected only a few times. J lost 2 bases, V lost 4 bases, and 2 bases had no gene match. Looked up from germline, CDR1 is DFQATT and CDR2 is SNEGSKA (reference sequence). The CDR3 is 13 residues long. The sequencing used PBMCs from the stem cell graft donor, collected from the stem cell graft. This chain links TRBV20-1 with TRBJ1-5, with 7 bases that match TRBD1. The clonotype was recovered from a human donor who donated a stem cell graft to a child with acute myeloid leukemia. The CDR3 region has the DNA TGCAGTGCTATTACAGGGGGCAATCAGCCCCAGCATTTT. This gives the protein CSAITGGNQPQHF.